What follows describes a single T cell receptor (beta chain). Its antigen is unknown. This CDR3 contains 17 residues. V was trimmed by 5 bases and J by 2 bases, leaving 21 bases between them. CDR1 PRHDT and CDR2 FYEKMQ come from the germline V gene (reference sequence). The sample originates from a study of cytomegalovirus exposure and HLA in healthy donors. With 60 Vbeta and 13 Jbeta primers, the PCR was carried out. The repertoire was sequenced with immunoSEQ multiplex PCR; TCRdb's copy has only in-frame clones and lacks some. The sample has almost 200,000 clones; 85% are singletons. Study findings and constraints: In a later analysis, TCR association rates varied by HLA locus: DRB1 most, HLA-C fewest.

Sequencing input: PBMCs. This chain joins TRBV13 and TRBJ2-5; the D gene is possibly TRBD2 (5 bases). This TCR came from a woman in her forties or fifties in good health and CMV-seronegative. The CDR3 sequence: CASSPPSGARRQETQYF. The CDR3 nucleotides read TGTGCCAGCAGCCCACCTTCCGGCGCGCGGAGGCAAGAGACCCAGTACTTC.